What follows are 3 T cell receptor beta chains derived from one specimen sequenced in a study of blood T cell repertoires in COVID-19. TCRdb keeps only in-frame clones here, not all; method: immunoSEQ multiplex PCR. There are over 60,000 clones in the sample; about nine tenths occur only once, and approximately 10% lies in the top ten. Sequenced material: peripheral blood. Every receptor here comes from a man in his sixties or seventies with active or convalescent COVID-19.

Written as DNA, the CDR3 is TGTGCCAGCAGCCAGCCCGGGAGGGACGAGCAGTACTTC. Residues: CASSQPGRDEQYF. V and J are TRBV3-1 (or the pseudogene TRBV3-2) and TRBJ2-7; TRBD2 agrees at 8 bases. The CDR3 is made up of 13 amino acids. V trimming: 3 bases; J trimming: 5 bases; junction bases outside the gene matches: 3. Germline V gives CDR1 LGHDT, CDR2 YNNKEL (reference sequence).

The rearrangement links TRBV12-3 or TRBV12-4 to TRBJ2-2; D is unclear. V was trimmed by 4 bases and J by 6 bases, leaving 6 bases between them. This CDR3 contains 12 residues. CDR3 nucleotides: TGTGCCAGCAGTTATTCGGCCGGGGAGCTGTTTTTT. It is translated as CASSYSAGELFF.

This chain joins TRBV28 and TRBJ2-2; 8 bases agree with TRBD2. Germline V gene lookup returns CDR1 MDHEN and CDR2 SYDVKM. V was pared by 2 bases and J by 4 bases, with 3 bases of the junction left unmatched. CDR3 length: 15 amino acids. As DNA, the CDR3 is TGTGCCAGCAGTTTACTCCGGGAGGGCACCGGGGAGCTGTTTTTT. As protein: CASSLLREGTGELFF.